The source of this T cell receptor beta chain is a study of cytomegalovirus exposure and HLA in healthy donors. Study-wide points: Analysis was performed later, and it showed HLA-associated TCR beta chains to be more clonally expanded than equally common others. Upon later analysis, TCR association rates were observed to vary by HLA locus, being highest for DRB1 and lowest for HLA-C.

PCR employed 60 Vbeta and 13 Jbeta primers. Sequencing was performed with immunoSEQ multiplex PCR; in TCRdb, only in-frame clones are kept and a portion is missing. The table records 150,000 or so clones, roughly four fifths of them present only once. As concerns this clone: Its antigen is as yet unknown.

The germline CDR1 and CDR2 sequences are MDHEN and SYDVKM. CDR3 length equals 10 residues. Losses at the gene ends were 8 bases for V and 7 bases for J; bases not matched to a gene: 0. Sequences were obtained from PBMCs. The rearrangement uses TRBV28 and TRBJ2-5; 8 bases match TRBD1. The TCR was taken from a young man in good health and CMV-seropositive. The CDR3 sequence: CASGTGTQYF. The CDR3 DNA is TGTGCCAGCGGGACAGGGACCCAGTACTTC.